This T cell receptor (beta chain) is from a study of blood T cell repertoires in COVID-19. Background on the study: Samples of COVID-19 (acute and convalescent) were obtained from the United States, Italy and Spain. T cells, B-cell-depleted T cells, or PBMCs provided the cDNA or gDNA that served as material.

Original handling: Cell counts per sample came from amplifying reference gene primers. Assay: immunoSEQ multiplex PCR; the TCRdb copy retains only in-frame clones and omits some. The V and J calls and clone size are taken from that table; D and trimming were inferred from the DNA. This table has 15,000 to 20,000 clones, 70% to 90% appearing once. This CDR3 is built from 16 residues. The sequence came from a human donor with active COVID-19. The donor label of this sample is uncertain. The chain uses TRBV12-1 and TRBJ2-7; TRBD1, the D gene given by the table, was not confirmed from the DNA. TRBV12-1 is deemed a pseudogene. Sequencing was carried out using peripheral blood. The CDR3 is CASSFHGQAFSYEQYF. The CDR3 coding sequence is TGTGCCAGCAGCTTTCACGGACAGGCCTTCTCCTACGAGCAGTACTTC.